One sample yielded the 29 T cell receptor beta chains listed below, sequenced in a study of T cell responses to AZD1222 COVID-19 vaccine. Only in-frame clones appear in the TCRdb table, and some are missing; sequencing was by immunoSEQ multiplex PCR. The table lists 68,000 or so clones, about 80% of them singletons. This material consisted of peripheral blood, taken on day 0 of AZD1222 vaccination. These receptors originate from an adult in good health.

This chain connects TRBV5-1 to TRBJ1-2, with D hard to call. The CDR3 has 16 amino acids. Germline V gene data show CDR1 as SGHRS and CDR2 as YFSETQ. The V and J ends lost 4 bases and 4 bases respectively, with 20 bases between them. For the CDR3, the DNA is TGCGCCAGCAGCCTGGAGGCGGGGAGCGTTAGCTATGGCTACACCTTC. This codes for CASSLEAGSVSYGYTF.

The CDR3 sequence: CASSQVLQGRGSYNSPLHF. As DNA, the CDR3 is TGTGCCAGCAGCCAAGTTCTACAGGGAAGGGGGTCCTATAATTCACCCCTCCACTTT. The chain has TRBV3-1 (or the pseudogene TRBV3-2) and TRBJ1-6, with D possibly TRBD1 on 6 matching bases. In germline, CDR1 is LGHDT, CDR2 YNNKEL (reference sequence). This CDR3 has 19 amino acids. V was shortened by 1 base and J by 1 base, with 17 bases between the two germline ends.

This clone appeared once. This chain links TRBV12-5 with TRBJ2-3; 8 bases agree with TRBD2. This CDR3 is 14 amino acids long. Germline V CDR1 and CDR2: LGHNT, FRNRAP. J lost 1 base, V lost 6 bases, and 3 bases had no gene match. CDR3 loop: CASGRGGRTDTQYF. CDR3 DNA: TGTGCTAGTGGACGGGGGGGCCGCACAGATACGCAGTATTTT.

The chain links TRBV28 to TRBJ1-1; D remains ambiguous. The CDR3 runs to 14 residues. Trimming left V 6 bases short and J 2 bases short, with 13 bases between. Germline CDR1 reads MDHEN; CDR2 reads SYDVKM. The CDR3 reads CASSPYKSNTEAFF. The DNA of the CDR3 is TGTGCCAGCAGCCCTTATAAGAGTAACACTGAAGCTTTCTTT.

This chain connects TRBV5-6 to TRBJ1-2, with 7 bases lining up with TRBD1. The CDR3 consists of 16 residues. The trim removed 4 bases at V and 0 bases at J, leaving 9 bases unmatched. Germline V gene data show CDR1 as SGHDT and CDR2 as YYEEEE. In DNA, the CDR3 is TGTGCCAGCAGCCGCCCTACCGGGACAGCTAACTATGGCTACACCTTC. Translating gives CASSRPTGTANYGYTF.

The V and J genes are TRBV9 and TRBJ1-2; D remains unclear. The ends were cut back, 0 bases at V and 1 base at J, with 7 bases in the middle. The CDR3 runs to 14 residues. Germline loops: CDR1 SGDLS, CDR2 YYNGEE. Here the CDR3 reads CASSVGDYNYGYTF. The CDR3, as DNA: TGTGCCAGCAGCGTAGGAGACTATAACTATGGCTACACCTTC.

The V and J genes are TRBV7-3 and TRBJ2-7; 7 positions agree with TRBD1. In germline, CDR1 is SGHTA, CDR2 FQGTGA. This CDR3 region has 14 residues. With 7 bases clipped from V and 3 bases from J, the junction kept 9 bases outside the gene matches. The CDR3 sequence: CASTSGGRVYEQYF. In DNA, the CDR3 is TGTGCCAGCACATCAGGGGGTAGGGTCTACGAGCAGTACTTC.

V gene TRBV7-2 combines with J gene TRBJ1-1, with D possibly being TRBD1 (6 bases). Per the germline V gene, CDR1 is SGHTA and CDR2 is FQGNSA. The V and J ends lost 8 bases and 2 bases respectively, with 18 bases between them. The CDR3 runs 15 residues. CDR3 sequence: CASGSRGGLNTEAFF. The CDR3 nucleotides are TGTGCCAGCGGATCAAGGGGGGGCCTAAACACTGAAGCTTTCTTT.

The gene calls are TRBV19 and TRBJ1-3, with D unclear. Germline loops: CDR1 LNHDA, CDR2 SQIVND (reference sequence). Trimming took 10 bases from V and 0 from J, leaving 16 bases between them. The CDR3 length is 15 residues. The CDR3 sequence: CATRRASDSGNTIYF. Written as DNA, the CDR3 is TGTGCCACCCGCCGGGCCTCTGACTCTGGAAACACCATATATTTT.

CDR3 loop: CASSQDEDRQETQYF. The CDR3 nucleotides are TGTGCCAGCAGCCAGGACGAGGACAGGCAAGAGACCCAGTACTTC. V usage is TRBV14 and J usage is TRBJ2-5; 7 bases align to TRBD1. The CDR3 has 15 residues. Germline CDR1 and CDR2: SGHDN and FVKESK. V trimming: 3 bases; J trimming: 2 bases; junction bases outside the gene matches: 6.

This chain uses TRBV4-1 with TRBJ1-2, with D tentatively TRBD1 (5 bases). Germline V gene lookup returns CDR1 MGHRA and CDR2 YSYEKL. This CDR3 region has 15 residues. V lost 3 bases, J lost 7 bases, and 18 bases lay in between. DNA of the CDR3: TGCGCCAGCAGCCAGTTGTACCAGGGAGAAATTGGCTACACCTTC. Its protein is CASSQLYQGEIGYTF.

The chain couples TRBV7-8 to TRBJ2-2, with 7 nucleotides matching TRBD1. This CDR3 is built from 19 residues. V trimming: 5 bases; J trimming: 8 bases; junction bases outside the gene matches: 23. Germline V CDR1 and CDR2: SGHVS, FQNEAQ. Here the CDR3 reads CASSPAPTGSPPFFGELFF. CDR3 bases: TGTGCCAGCAGCCCGGCCCCGACAGGGTCACCGCCGTTTTTTGGGGAGCTGTTTTTT.

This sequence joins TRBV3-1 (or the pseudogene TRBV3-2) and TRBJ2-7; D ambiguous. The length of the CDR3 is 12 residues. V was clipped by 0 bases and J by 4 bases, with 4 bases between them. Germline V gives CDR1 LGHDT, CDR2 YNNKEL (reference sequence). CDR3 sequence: CASSQDLYEQYF. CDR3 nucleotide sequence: TGTGCCAGCAGCCAAGATCTTTACGAGCAGTACTTC.

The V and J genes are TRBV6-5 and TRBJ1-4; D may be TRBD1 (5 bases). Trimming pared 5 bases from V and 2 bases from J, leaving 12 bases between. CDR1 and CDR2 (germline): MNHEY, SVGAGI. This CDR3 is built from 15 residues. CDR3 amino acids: CASSQIGGTNEKLFF. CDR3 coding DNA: TGTGCCAGCAGTCAGATCGGGGGTACTAATGAAAAACTGTTTTTT.

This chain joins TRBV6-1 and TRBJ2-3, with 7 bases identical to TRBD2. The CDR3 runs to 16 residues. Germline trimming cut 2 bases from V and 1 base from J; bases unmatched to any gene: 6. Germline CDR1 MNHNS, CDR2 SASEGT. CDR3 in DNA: TGTGCCAGCAGTGAATTTTCCACTAGCGGCACAGATACGCAGTATTTT. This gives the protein CASSEFSTSGTDTQYF.

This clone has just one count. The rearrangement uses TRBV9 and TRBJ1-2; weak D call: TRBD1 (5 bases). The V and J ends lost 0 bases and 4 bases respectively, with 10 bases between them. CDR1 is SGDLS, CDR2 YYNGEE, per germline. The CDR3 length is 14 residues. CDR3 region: CASSVDGGGYGYTF. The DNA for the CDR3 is TGTGCCAGCAGCGTAGATGGGGGAGGCTATGGCTACACCTTC. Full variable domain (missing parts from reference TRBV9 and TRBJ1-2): DSGVTQTPKHLITATGQRVTLRCSPRSGDLSVYWYQQSLDQGLQFLIQYYNGEERAKGNILERFSAQQFPDLHSELNLSSLELGDSALYFCASSVDGGGYGYTFGSGTRLTVV.

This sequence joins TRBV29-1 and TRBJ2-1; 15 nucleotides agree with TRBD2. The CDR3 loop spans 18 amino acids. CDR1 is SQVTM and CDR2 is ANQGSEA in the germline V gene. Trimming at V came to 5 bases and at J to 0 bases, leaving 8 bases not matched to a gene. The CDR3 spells CSVSGLAGGELSYNEQFF. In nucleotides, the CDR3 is TGCAGCGTTTCGGGACTAGCGGGGGGAGAACTCTCCTACAATGAGCAGTTCTTC.

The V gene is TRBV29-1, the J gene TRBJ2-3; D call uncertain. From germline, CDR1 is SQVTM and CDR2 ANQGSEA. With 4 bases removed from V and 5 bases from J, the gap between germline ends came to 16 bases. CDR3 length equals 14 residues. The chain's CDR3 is CSVGVGSVVDTQYF. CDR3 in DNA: TGCAGCGTTGGGGTAGGGTCCGTTGTAGATACGCAGTATTTT.

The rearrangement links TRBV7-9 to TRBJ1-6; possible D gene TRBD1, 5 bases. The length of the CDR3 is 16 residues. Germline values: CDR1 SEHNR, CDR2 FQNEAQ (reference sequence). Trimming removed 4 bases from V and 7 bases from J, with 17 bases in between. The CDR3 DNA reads TGTGCCAGCAGCTGGGGACTCGGCACTACAAATTCACCCCTCCACTTT. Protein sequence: CASSWGLGTTNSPLHF.

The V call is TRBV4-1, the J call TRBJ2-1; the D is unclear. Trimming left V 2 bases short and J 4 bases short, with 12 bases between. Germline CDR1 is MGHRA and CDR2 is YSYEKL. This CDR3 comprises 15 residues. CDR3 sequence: CASSQQDVGYNEQFF. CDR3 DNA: TGCGCCAGCAGCCAACAAGATGTGGGGTACAATGAGCAGTTCTTC.

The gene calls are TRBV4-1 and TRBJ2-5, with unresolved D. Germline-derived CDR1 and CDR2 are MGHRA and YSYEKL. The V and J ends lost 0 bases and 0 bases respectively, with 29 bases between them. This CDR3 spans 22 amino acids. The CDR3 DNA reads TGCGCCAGCAGCCAAGACCCAGCTGGGGTCCGGTTCTCACATAAGTACCAAGAGACCCAGTACTTC. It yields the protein CASSQDPAGVRFSHKYQETQYF.

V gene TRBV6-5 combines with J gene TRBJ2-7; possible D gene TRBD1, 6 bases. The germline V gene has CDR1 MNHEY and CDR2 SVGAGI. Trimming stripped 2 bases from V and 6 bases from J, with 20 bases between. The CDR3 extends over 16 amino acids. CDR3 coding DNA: TGTGCCAGCAGTTACCTGGACAGCCTAGGGGAGTCCGAGCAGTACTTC. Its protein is CASSYLDSLGESEQYF.

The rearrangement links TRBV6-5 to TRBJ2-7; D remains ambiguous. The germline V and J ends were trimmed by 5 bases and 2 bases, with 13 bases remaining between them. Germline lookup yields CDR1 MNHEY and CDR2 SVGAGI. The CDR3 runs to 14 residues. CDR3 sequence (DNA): TGTGCCAGCAGTCTCTCGGTCGTTACCTACGAGCAGTACTTC. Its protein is CASSLSVVTYEQYF.

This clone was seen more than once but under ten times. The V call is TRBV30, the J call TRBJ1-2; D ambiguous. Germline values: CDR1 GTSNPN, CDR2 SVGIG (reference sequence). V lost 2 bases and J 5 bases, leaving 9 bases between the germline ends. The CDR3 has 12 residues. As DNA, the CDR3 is TGTGCCTGGAGTACGCGGATGTATGGCTACACCTTC. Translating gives CAWSTRMYGYTF.

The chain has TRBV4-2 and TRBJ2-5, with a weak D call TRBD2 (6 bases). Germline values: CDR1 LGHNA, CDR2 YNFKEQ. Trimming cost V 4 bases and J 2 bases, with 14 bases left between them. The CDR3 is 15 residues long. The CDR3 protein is CASSPHRGLQETQYF. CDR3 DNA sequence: TGTGCCAGCAGCCCGCATCGGGGGTTACAAGAGACCCAGTACTTC.

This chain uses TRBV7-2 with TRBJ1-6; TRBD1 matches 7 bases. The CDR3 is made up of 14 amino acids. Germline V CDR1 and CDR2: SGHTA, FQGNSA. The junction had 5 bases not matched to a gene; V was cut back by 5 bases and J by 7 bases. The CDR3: CASSQGQRNSPLHF. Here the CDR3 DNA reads TGTGCCAGCAGCCAGGGACAGCGAAATTCACCCCTCCACTTT.

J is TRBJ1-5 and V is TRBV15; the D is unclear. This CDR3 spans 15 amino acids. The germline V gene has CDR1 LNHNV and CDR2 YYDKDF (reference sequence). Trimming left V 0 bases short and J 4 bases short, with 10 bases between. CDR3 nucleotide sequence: TGTGCCACCAGCAGAGATTTCCAGTTGAATCAGCCCCAGCATTTT. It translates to CATSRDFQLNQPQHF.

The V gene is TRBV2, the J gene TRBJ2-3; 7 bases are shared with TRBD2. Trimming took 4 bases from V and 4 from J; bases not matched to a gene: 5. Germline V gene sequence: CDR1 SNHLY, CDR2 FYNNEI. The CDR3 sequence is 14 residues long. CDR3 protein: CASSVAGESDTQYF. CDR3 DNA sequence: TGTGCCAGCAGTGTGGCGGGGGAATCAGATACGCAGTATTTT.

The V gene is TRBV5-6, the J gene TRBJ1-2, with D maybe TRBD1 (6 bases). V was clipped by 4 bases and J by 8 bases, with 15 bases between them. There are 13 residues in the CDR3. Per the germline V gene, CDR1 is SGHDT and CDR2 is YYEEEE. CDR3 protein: CASSPLGAHGYTF. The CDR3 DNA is TGTGCCAGCAGCCCCCTGGGGGCGCACGGCTACACCTTC.